Listed below are T cell receptor beta chains from one sample, sequenced in a study of T cell responses to AZD1222 COVID-19 vaccine. The method was immunoSEQ multiplex PCR; TCRdb's version includes in-frame clones alone and lacks a portion of them. The sample contains about 110,000 clones, roughly four fifths of which appear only once. Source: peripheral blood, taken on day 0 of AZD1222 vaccination. Receptors were obtained from an adult in good health. The CDR3 runs from the conserved cysteine through the conserved F or W. Each record gives: J gene, clone size, D gene, V gene, CDR3 protein, CDR3 DNA. The D gene is left open where the match is weak. The size field is filled for only some rows; it gives once, few, many or a size class.

TRBJ2-7 once TRBD2 TRBV6-5 CASSYSISSGVGKQYF TGTGCCAGCAGTTACTCGATTTCTAGCGGCGTTGGTAAGCAGTACTTC
TRBJ2-1 - TRBD2 TRBV19 CASSYIAGGTVAFF TGTGCCAGTAGCTACATAGCGGGAGGGACCGTGGCGTTCTTC
TRBJ1-1 few - TRBV4-3 CASSQVARGDTEAFF TGCGCCAGCAGCCAAGTCGCCAGGGGAGACACTGAAGCTTTCTTT
TRBJ1-1 - - TRBV9 CASSLGHDTEAFF TGTGCCAGCAGCCTCGGGCATGACACTGAAGCTTTCTTT
TRBJ1-1 - - TRBV21-1 CASPCAGGAFF TGTGCCAGCCCCTGTGCAGGGGGGGCTTTCTTT
TRBJ1-4 - - TRBV6-1 CASSEASAANEKLFF TGTGCCAGCAGTGAAGCGTCAGCTGCTAATGAAAAACTGTTTTTT
TRBJ2-4 - - TRBV15 CATSSDMDTSRHIQYF TGTGCCACCAGCAGTGATATGGACACCTCAAGACACATTCAGTACTTC
TRBJ2-5 - TRBD2 TRBV3-1/TRBV3-2 CASSPYGTSGEETQYF TGTGCCAGCAGCCCATACGGGACTAGCGGGGAAGAGACCCAGTACTTC
TRBJ1-2 - - TRBV16 CASSPAINYGYTF TGTGCCAGCAGCCCTGCCATTAACTATGGCTACACCTTC
TRBJ1-1 - - TRBV5-4 CASSLGGQVNTEAFF TGTGCCAGCAGCTTGGGGGGACAAGTGAACACTGAAGCTTTCTTT
TRBJ2-5 - - TRBV10-3 CAISESHAGKETQYF TGTGCCATCAGTGAGTCCCATGCGGGTAAAGAGACCCAGTACTTC
TRBJ2-2 - TRBD1 TRBV18 CASSPQRTGRSNTGELFF TGTGCCAGCTCACCCCAAAGGACAGGGCGATCGAACACCGGGGAGCTGTTTTTT
TRBJ2-5 once - TRBV5-1 CASSQGPGWSQYF TGCGCCAGCAGCCAAGGACCGGGCTGGTCCCAGTACTTC
TRBJ1-4 - TRBD1 TRBV27 CASRGQGAGEKLFF TGTGCCAGCAGGGGACAGGGGGCGGGAGAAAAACTGTTTTTT
TRBJ2-3 once TRBD2 TRBV27 CASSSRTSGSTDTQYF TGTGCCAGCAGTTCTCGGACTAGCGGGAGCACAGATACGCAGTATTTT